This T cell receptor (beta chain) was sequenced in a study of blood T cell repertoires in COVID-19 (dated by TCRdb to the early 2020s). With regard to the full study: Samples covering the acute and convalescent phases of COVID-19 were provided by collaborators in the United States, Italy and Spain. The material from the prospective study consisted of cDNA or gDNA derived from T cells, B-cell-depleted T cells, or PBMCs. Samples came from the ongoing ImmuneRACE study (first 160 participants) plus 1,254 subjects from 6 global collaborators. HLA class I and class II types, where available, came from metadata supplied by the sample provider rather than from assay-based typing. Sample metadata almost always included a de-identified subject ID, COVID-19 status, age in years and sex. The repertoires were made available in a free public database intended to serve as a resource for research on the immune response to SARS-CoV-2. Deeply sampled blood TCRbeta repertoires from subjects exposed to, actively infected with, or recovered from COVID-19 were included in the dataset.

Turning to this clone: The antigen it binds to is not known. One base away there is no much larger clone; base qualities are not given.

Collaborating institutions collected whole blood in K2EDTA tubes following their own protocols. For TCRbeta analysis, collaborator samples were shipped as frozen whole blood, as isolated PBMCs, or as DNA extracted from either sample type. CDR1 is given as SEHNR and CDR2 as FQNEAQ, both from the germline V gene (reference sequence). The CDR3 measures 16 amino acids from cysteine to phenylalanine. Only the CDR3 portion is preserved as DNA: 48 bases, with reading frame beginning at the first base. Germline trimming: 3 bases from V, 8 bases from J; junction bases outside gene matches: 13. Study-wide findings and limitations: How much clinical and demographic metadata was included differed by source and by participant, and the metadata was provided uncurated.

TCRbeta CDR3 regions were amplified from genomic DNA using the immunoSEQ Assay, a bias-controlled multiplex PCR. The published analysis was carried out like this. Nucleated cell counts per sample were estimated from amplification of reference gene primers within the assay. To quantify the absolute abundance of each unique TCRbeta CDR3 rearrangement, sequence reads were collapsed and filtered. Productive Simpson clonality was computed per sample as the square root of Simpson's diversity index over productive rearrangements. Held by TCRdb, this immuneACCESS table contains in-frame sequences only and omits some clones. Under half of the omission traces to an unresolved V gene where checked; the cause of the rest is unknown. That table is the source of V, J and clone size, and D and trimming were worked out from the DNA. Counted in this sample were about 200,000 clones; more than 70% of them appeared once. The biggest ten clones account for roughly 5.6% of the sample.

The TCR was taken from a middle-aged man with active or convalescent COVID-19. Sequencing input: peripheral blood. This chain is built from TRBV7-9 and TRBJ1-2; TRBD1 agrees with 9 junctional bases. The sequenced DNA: TGTGCCAGCAGCTTCTCCTTGACAGGGGGGTACGCAGGCTACACCTTC. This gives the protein CASSFSLTGGYAGYTF. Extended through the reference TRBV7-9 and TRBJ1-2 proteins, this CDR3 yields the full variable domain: DTGVSQNPRHKITKRGQNVTFRCDPISEHNRLYWYRQTLGQGPEFLTYFQNEAQLEKSRLLSDRFSAERPKGSFSTLEIQRTEQGDSAMYLCASSFSLTGGYAGYTFGSGTRLTVV.